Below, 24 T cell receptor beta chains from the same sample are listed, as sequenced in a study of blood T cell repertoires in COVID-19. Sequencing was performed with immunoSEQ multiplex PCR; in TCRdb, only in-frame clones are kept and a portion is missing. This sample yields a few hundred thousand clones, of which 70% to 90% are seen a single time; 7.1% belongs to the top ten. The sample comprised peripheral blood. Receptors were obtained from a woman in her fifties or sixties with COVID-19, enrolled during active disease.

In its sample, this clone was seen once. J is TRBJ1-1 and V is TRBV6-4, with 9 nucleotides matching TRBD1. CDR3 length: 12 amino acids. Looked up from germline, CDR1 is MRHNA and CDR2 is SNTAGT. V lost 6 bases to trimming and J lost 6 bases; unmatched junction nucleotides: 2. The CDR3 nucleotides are TGTGCCAGCAGGGGACAGGGCCCTGAAGCTTTCTTT. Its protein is CASRGQGPEAFF.

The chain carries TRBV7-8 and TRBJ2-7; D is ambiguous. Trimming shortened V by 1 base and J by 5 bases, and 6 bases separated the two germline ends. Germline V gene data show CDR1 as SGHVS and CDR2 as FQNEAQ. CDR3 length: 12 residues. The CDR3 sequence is CASSLDEHEQYF. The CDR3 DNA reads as TGTGCCAGCAGCTTAGATGAGCACGAGCAGTACTTC.

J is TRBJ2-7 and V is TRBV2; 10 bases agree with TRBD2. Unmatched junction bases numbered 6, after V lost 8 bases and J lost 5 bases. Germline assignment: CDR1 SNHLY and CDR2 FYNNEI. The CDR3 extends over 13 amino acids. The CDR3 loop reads CASRAGGPNEQYF. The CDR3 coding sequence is TGTGCCAGCCGAGCGGGGGGGCCTAACGAGCAGTACTTC.

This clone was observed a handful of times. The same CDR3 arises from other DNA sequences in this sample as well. CDR3 sequence reads: CASSPDRGNYGYTF. The CDR3 DNA is TGTGCCAGCTCACCAGACAGGGGGAACTATGGCTACACCTTC. V gene TRBV18 combines with J gene TRBJ1-2, with TRBD1 matching over 9 bases. The V segment lost 2 bases and the J segment 2 bases; nucleotides outside the gene matches: 0. CDR1 KGHSH and CDR2 LQKENI come from the germline V gene. The CDR3 is 14 amino acids. Full variable domain (rest looked up from reference TRBV18 and TRBJ1-2): NAGVMQNPRHLVRRRGQEARLRCSPMKGHSHVYWYRQLPEEGLKFMVYLQKENIIDESGMPKERFSAEFPKEGPSILRIQQVVRGDSAAYFCASSPDRGNYGYTFGSGTRLTVV.

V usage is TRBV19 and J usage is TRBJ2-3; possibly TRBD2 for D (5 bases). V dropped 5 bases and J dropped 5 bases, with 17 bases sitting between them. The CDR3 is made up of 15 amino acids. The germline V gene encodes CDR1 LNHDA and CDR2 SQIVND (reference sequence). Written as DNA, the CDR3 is TGTGCCAGTAGTTCACCGGGCCAAGCGGTAGATACGCAGTATTTT. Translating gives CASSSPGQAVDTQYF.

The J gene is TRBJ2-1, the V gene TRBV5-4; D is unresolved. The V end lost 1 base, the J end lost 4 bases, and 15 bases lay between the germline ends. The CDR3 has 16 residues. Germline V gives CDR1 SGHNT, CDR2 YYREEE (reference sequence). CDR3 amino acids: CASSLSVSNLYNEQFF. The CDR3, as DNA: TGTGCCAGCAGCTTGAGCGTCTCTAACCTTTACAATGAGCAGTTCTTC.

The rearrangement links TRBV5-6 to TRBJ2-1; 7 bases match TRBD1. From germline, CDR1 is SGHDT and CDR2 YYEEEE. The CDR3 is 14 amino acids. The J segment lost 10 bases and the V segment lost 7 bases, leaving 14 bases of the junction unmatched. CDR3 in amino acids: CASDGQAAEREQFF. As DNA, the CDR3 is TGTGCCAGCGATGGACAGGCGGCGGAGAGGGAGCAGTTCTTC.

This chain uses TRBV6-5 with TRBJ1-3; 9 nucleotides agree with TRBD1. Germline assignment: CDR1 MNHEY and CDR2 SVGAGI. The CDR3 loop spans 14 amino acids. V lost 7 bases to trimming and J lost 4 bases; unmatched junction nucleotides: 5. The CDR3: CASNPTGGGNTIYF. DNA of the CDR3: TGTGCCAGCAATCCGACAGGGGGGGGAAACACCATATATTTT.

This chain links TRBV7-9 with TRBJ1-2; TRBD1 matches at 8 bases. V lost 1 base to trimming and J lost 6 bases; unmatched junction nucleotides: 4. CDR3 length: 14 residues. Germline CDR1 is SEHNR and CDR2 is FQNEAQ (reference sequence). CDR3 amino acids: CASSLGTGTDGYTF. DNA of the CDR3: TGTGCCAGCAGCTTAGGGACAGGGACCGATGGCTACACCTTC.

The CDR3 nucleotides read TGTGCCAGCAGCTTACCCGCAGGGTCTCCTTTCTTT. The encoded protein is CASSLPAGSPFF. This chain joins TRBV11-3 and TRBJ1-1; weak D call: TRBD1 (5 bases). CDR3 length: 12 amino acids. Trimming cost V 2 bases and J 12 bases, with 13 bases left between them. The germline V gene encodes CDR1 SGHNT and CDR2 YENEEA.

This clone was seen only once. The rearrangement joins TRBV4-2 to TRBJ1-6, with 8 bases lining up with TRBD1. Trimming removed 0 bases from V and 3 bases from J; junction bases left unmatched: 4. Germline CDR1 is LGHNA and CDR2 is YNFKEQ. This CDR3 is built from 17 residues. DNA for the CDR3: TGTGCCAGCAGCCAAGACCCCACAGGGGGCTATAATTCACCCCTCCACTTT. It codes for CASSQDPTGGYNSPLHF.

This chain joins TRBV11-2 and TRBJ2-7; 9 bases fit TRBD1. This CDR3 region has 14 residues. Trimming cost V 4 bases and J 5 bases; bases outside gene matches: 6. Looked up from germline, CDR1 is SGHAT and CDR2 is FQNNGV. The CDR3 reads CASSSQGAHDEQYF. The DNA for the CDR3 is TGTGCCAGCAGCTCACAGGGGGCGCACGACGAGCAGTACTTC.

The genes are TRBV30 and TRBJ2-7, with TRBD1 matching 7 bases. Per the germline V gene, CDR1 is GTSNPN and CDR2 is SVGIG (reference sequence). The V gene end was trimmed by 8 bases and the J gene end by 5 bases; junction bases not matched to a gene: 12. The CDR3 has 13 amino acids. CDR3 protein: CAGGRTGVHEQYF. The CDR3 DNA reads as TGTGCCGGCGGGCGGACAGGAGTACACGAGCAGTACTTC.

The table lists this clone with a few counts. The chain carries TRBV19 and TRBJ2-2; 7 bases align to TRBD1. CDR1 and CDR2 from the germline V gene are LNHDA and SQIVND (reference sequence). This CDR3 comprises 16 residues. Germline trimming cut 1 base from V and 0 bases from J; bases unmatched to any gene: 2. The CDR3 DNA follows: TGTGCCAGTAGTATAGCAGGGGGAGCGAACACCGGGGAGCTGTTTTTT. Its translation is CASSIAGGANTGELFF.

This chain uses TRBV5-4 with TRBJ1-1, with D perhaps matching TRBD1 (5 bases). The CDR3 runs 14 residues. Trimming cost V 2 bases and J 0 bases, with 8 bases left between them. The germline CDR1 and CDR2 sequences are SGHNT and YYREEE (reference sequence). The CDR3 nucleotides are TGTGCCAGCAGCTTAATAGGGGTGAACACTGAAGCTTTCTTT. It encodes CASSLIGVNTEAFF.

The DNA for the CDR3 is TGTGCCAGTAGTAGGGGACTAGCGGGGGCCACAGATACGCAGTATTTT. This translates into CASSRGLAGATDTQYF. The genes are TRBV19 and TRBJ2-3; the match to TRBD2 covers 14 bases. From germline, CDR1 is LNHDA and CDR2 SQIVND (reference sequence). Losses at the gene ends were 4 bases for V and 2 bases for J; bases not matched to a gene: 2. The CDR3 has 16 residues.

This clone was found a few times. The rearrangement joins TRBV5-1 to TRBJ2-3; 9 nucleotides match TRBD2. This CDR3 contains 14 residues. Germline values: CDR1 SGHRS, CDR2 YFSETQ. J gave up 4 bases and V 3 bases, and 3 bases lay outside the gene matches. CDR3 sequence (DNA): TGCGCCAGCAGCTCGATAGCGGGGGCAGATACGCAGTATTTT. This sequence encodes CASSSIAGADTQYF. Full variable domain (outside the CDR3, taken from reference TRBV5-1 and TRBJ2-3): KAGVTQTPRYLIKTRGQQVTLSCSPISGHRSVSWYQQTPGQGLQFLFEYFSETQRNKGNFPGRFSGRQFSNSRSEMNVSTLELGDSALYLCASSSIAGADTQYFGPGTRLTVL.

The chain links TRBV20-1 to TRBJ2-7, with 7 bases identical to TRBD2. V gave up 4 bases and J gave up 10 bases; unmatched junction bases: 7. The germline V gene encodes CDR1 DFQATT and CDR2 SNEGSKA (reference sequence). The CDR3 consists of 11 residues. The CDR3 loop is CSATPGTTQYF. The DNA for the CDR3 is TGCAGTGCTACCCCCGGGACTACCCAGTACTTC.

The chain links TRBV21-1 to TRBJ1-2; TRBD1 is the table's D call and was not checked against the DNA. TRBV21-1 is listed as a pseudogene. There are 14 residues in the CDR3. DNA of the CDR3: TGTGCCAGCAGCAAGACAGGGGGATACTATGGCTACACCTTC. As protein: CASSKTGGYYGYTF.

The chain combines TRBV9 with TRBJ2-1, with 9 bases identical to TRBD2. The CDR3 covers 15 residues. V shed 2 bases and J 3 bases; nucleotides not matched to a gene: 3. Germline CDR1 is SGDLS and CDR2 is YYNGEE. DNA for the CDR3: TGTGCCAGCAGCGTTTCGCGGGGGGGCTACAATGAGCAGTTCTTC. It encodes CASSVSRGGYNEQFF.

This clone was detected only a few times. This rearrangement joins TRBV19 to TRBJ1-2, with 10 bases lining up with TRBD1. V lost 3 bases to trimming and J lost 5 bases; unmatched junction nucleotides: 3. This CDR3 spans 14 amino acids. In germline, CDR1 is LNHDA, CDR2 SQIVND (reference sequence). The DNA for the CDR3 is TGTGCCAGTAGTATCATGGGACAGGGGTATGGCTACACCTTC. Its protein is CASSIMGQGYGYTF. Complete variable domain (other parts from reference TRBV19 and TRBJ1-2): DGGITQSPKYLFRKEGQNVTLSCEQNLNHDAMYWYRQDPGQGLRLIYYSQIVNDFQKGDIAEGYSVSREKKESFPLTVTSAQKNPTAFYLCASSIMGQGYGYTFGSGTRLTVV.

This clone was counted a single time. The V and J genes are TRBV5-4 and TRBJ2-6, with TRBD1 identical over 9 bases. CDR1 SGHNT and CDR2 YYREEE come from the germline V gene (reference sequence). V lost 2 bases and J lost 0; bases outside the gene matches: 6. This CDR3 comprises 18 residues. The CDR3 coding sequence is TGTGCCAGCAGCTTCATTTGGACAGGGGACTCTGGGGCCAACGTCCTGACTTTC. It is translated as CASSFIWTGDSGANVLTF.

CDR3 DNA: TGCGCCAGCAGTGAGCCCGGTGAAGCGGGGTACCAAGAGACCCAGTACTTC. Encoded protein: CASSEPGEAGYQETQYF. This sequence joins TRBV10-2 and TRBJ2-5, with 7 bases that match TRBD2. The J segment lost 0 bases and the V segment lost 2 bases, leaving 9 bases of the junction unmatched. CDR3 length equals 17 residues. In germline, CDR1 is WSHSY, CDR2 SAAADI.

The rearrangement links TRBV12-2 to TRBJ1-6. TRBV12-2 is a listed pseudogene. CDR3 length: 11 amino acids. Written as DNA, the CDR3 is TGTGCAAGTCTCCCGGATTCACCCCTCCACTTT. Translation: CASLPDSPLHF.